This T cell receptor (beta chain) came from a study of cytomegalovirus exposure and HLA in healthy donors. Study at large: Of all 400 or so donors who were genotyped, 70% to 85% belonged to the Caucasian-associated ancestry cluster.

13 Jbeta primers and 60 Vbeta primers were used for the PCR. TCRdb's copy holds only in-frame clones and misses some; the assay was immunoSEQ multiplex PCR. Altogether 95,000 to 100,000 clones are present, roughly three quarters being singletons, with the ten largest covering over 15%. Study outcomes and limitations: Later analysis identified several of the most significant clusters that appeared linked to common viral pathogens. In a later analysis, the majority of CMV-associated beta chains seemingly showed HLA restriction.

The CDR3 length is 15 residues. Looked up from germline, CDR1 is SNHLY and CDR2 is FYNNEI. V lost 8 bases, J lost 1 base, and 10 bases stayed unmatched. On this clone: The antigen remains undetermined.

The sample consisted of PBMCs. The sequence derives from a woman aged 60-75 years in good health and CMV-seropositive. This chain connects TRBV2 to TRBJ1-2; 7 bases fit TRBD1. CDR3 region: CASGNTQGLNYGYTF. The CDR3 DNA reads as TGTGCCAGCGGAAATACACAGGGGCTTAACTATGGCTACACCTTC.